This T cell receptor (beta chain) comes out of a study of blood T cells in healthy people across ages. There are many counts of this clonotype. The CDR3 runs to 14 residues. V lost 5 bases to trimming and J lost 2 bases, with 10 bases between them. Roughly 10 milliliters of peripheral blood were drawn from each donor. Then a second PCR, running about 7 to 11 cycles, was carried out with a sample-barcoded 5' primer and a J-beta primer mix. Using its own MiXCR run on the 5' RACE reads, TCRdb lists one record per CDR3 protein. Of fewer than 800,000 distinct CDR3 sequences listed, roughly 32% are singletons.

Source material: blood. The clonotype was recovered from a woman aged 80 or over in good health. V and J are TRBV12-3 or TRBV12-4 and TRBJ1-3; D might be TRBD1 (5 bases). The CDR3 region is CASSPLGAGNTIYF. The CDR3 nucleotides read TGTGCCAGCAGTCCCCTAGGGGCTGGAAACACCATATATTTT.